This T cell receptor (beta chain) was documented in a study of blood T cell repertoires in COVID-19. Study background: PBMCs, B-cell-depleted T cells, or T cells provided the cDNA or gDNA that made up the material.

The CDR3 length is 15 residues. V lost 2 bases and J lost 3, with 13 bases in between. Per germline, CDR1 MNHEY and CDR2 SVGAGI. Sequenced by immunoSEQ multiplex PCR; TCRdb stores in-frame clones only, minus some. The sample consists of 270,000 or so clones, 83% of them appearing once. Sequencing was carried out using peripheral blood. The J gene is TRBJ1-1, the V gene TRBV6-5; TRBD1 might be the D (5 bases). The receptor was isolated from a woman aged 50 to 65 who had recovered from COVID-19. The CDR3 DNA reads TGTGCCAGCAGTTACGGAGGGGCTCTGTACACTGAAGCTTTCTTT. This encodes CASSYGGALYTEAFF.